Described below is a single T cell receptor (beta chain) sequence and its context. This entry comes from a study of Graves' ophthalmopathy and Graves' hyperthyroidism. Hyperthyroidism was new, under 2 months, in patients aged 18 to 65. Clinical symptoms, serum thyroxine, TRAb, thyroid ultrasound and orbital computed tomography determined diagnosis. V lost 10 bases and J 8 bases, leaving 23 bases between the germline ends. The V gene's germline CDR1 is ENHRY and CDR2 SYGVKD. The CDR3 runs 14 residues. The authors amplified TCR beta CDR3 regions, and they did so from RNA transcripts for repertoire sequencing. HTBI primers were employed in first-round RT-PCR, then a second-round multiplex PCR followed. Each CDR3 protein gets one entry after TCRdb re-called the multiplex PCR reads with MiXCR. The profile shows approximately 1.2 million distinct CDR3 sequences, about 36% of them singletons.

The sample was peripheral blood or thyroid tissue (not recorded which). V is TRBV10-3 and J is TRBJ1-2, with D perhaps TRBD1 (6 bases). The TCR originated in an adult man with Graves' hyperthyroidism. CDR3 loop: CASNPRGGHGGYTF. The CDR3 DNA reads as TGTGCCAGCAACCCCCGTGGGGGCCACGGGGGCTACACCTTC.